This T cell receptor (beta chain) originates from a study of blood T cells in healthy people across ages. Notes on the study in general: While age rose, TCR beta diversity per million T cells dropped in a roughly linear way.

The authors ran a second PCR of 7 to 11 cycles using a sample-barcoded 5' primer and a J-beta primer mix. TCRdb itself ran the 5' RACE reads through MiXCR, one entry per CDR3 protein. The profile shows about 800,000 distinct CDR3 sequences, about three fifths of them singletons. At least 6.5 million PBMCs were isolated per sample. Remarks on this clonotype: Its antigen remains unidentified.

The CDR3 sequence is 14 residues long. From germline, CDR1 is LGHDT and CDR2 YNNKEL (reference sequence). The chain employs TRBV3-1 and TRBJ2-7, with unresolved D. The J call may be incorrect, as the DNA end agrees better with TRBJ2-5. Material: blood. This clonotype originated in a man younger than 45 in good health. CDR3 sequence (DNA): TGTGCCAGCAGCCACGCTTCACTGAGAGGGACCCAGTACTTC. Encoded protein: CASSHASLRGTQYF.